This T cell receptor beta chain was profiled in a study of molecular identifiers for immune sequencing clone quantification. Whole-study results and caveats: In cases of identical TCR molecules sharing a barcode, highly expanded clone sizes could be underestimated. Clones above 20 RNA copies contained over 99% of effector molecules but under 1% of naive ones.

The CDR3 is 12 residues long. Germline V CDR1 and CDR2: MGHRA, YSYEKL. The CD8+CD4-CCR7+CD45RA+ phenotype defined the sorted naive CD8 T cells. The use of previously described methods and listed TCR primers produced the bulk TCR libraries. TCRdb fed the PCR reads into MiXCR, producing one record per CDR3 protein. The data contain hundreds of thousands of distinct CDR3 sequences, about 25% of them singletons. With regard to this clonotype: Antigen unknown. One junction end disagrees with the germline gene, perhaps due to a read error.

Sequenced: naive CD8+ T cells from blood, with Jurkat cell RNA spiked in. As to subset: FACS-sorted CD8+CD4-CCR7+CD45RA+ naive T cells. This receptor was taken from a human donor in good health. Some libraries in this study had Jurkat cell RNA spiked in. This chain joins TRBV4-1 and TRBJ2-7, with TRBD1 as a possible D gene (5 bases). The CDR3 reads CARSPGSSGQYF. The CDR3 DNA follows: TGCGCCCGCAGCCCAGGGTCCTCAGGGCAGTACTTC.